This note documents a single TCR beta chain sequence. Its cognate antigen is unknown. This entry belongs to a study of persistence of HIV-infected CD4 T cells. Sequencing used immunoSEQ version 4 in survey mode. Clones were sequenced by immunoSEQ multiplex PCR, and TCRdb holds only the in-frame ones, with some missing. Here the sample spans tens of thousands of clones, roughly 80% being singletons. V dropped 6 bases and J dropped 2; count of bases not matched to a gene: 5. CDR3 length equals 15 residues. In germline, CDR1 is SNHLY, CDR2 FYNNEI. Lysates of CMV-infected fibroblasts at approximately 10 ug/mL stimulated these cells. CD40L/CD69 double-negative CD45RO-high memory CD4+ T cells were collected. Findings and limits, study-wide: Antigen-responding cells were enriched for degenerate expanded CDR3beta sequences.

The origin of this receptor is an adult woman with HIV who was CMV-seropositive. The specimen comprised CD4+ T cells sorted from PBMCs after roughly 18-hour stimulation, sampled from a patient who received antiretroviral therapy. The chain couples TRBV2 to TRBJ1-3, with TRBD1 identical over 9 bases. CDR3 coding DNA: TGTGCCAGCAGGGGGGACAGGGCTCCTGGAAACACCATATATTTT. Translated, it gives CASRGDRAPGNTIYF.